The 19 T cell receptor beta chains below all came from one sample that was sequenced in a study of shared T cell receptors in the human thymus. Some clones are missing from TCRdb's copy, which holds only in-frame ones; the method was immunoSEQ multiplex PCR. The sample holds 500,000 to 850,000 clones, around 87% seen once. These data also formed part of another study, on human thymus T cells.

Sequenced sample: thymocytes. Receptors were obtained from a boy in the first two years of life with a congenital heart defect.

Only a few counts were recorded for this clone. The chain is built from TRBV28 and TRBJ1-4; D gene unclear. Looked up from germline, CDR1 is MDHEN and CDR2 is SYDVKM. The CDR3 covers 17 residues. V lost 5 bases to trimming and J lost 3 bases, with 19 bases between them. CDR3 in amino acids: CASSPDSSGLSNEKLFF. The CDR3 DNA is TGTGCCAGCAGTCCAGACTCGAGTGGGTTATCTAATGAAAAACTGTTTTTT.

CDR3 nucleotide sequence: TGTGCCAGCAGCAAAGGGGGCTCTGGAAACACCATATATTTT. Its translation is CASSKGGSGNTIYF. The genes are TRBV11-2 and TRBJ1-3, with D possibly matching TRBD1 (6 bases). This CDR3 is built from 14 residues. Trimming removed 5 bases at V and 0 bases at J, with 8 bases between. Germline-derived CDR1 and CDR2 are SGHAT and FQNNGV.

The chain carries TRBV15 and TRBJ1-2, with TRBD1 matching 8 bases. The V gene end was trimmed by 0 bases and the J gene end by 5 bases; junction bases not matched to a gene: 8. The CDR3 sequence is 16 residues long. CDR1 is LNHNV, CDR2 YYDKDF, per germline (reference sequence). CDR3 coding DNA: TGTGCCACCAGCAGAGATCAGGCAGGGGGCCGGTATGGCTACACCTTC. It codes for CATSRDQAGGRYGYTF.

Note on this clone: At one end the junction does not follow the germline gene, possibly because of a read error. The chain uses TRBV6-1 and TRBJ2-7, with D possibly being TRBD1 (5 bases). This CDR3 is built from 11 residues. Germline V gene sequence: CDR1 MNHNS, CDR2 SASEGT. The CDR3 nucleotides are TGTGCCAGCAGTGCTGACAGCCCCCCGCACTTC. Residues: CASSADSPPHF.

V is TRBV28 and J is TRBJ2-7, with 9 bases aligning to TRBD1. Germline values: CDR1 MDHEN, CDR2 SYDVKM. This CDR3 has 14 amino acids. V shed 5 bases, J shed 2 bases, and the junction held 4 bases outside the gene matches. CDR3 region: CASSADRGAYEQYF. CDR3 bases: TGTGCCAGCAGTGCCGACAGGGGGGCCTACGAGCAGTACTTC. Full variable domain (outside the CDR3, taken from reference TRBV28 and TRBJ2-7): DVKVTQSSRYLVKRTGEKVFLECVQDMDHENMFWYRQDPGLGLRLIYFSYDVKMKEKGDIPEGYSVSREKKERFSLILESASTNQTSMYLCASSADRGAYEQYFGPGTRLTVT.

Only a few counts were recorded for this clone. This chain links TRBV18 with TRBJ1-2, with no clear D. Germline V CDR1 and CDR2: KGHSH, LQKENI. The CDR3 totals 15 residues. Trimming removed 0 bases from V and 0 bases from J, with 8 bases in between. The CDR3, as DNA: TGTGCCAGCTCACCACCGGGAGGGCCTAACTATGGCTACACCTTC. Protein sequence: CASSPPGGPNYGYTF.

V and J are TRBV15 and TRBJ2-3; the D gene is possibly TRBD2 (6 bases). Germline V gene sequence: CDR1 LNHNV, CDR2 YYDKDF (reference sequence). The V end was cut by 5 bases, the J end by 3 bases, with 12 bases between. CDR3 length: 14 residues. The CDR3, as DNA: TGTGCCACCAGCGGCGGGGAAGGGACAGATACGCAGTATTTT. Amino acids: CATSGGEGTDTQYF.

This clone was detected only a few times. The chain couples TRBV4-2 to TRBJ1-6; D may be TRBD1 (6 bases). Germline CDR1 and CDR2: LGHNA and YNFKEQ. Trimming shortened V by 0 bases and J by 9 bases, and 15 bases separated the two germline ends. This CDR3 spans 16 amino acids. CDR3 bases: TGTGCCAGCAGCCAAGAACAGGGACCGATCGGTTCACCCCTCCACTTT. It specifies CASSQEQGPIGSPLHF.

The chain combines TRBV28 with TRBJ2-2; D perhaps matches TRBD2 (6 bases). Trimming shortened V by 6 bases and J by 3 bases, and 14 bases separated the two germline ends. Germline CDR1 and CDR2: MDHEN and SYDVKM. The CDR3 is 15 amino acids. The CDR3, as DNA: TGTGCCAGCAGCCGGCAGGGACTCCACACCGGGGAGCTGTTTTTT. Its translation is CASSRQGLHTGELFF. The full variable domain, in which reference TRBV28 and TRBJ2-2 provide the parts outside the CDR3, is DVKVTQSSRYLVKRTGEKVFLECVQDMDHENMFWYRQDPGLGLRLIYFSYDVKMKEKGDIPEGYSVSREKKERFSLILESASTNQTSMYLCASSRQGLHTGELFFGEGSRLTVL.

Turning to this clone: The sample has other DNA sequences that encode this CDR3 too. CDR3 sequence (DNA): TGTGCCAGCAGTCCCGGCAGGGGCTACGAGCAGTACTTC. Protein: CASSPGRGYEQYF. The J gene is TRBJ2-7, the V gene TRBV28, with D perhaps matching TRBD1 (6 bases). This CDR3 is built from 13 residues. Germline assignment: CDR1 MDHEN and CDR2 SYDVKM. V was shortened by 5 bases and J by 3 bases, with 11 bases between the two germline ends.

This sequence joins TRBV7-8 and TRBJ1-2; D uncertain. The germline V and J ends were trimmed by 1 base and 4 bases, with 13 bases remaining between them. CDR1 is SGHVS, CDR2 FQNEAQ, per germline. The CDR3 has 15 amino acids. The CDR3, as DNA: TGTGCCAGCAGCTTAGGTTCAGGAGGTTTCTATGGCTACACCTTC. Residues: CASSLGSGGFYGYTF.

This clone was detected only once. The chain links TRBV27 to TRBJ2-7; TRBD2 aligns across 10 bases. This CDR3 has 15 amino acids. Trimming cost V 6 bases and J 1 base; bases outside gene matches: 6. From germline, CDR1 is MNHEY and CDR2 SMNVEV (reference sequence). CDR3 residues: CASRDSSGRSYEQYF. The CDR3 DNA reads TGTGCCAGCAGGGACTCTAGCGGGAGATCCTACGAGCAGTACTTC.

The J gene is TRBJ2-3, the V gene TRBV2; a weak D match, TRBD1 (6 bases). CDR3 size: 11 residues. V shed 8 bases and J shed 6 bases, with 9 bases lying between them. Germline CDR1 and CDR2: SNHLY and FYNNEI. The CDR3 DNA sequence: TGTGCCAGCGGGGGCTGGGATACGCAGTATTTT. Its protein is CASGGWDTQYF.

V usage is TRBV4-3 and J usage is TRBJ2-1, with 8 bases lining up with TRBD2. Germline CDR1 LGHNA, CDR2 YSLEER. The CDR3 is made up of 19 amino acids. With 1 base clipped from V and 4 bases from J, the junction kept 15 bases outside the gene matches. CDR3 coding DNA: TGCGCCAGCAGCCAAGGGGGGATTTCGGGGGGGCGAAGGTACAATGAGCAGTTCTTC. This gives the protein CASSQGGISGGRRYNEQFF.

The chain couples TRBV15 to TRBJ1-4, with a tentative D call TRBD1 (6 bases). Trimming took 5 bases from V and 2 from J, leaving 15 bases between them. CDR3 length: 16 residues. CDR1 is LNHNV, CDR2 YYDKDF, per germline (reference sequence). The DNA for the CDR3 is TGTGCCACCAGCGGATCTGGGGGCTCTACTAATGAAAAACTGTTTTTT. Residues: CATSGSGGSTNEKLFF.

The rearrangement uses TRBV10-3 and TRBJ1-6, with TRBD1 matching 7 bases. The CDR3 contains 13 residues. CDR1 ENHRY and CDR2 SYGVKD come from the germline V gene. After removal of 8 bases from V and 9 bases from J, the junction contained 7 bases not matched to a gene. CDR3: CAIEVQGTSPLHF. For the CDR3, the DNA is TGTGCCATCGAGGTACAGGGGACTTCACCCCTCCACTTT.

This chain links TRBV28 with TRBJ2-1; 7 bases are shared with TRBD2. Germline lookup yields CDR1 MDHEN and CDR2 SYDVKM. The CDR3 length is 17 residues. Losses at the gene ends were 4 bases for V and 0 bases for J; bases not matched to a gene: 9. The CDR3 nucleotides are TGTGCCAGCAGTTCTAGCGGCAAACTGAACTCCTACAATGAGCAGTTCTTC. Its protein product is CASSSSGKLNSYNEQFF.

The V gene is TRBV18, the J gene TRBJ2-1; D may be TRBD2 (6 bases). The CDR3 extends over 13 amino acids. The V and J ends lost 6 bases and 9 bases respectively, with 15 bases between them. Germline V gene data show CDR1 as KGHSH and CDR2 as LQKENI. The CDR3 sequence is CASSPRAEGEQFF. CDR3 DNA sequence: TGTGCCAGCTCGCCCCGGGCGGAGGGTGAGCAGTTCTTC.

The DNA of the CDR3 is TGTGCCAGCAGTGAAAGGACAACTGGAAACACCATATATTTT. Its translation: CASSERTTGNTIYF. The rearrangement links TRBV6-1 to TRBJ1-3, with a tentative D call TRBD1 (5 bases). Germline assignment: CDR1 MNHNS and CDR2 SASEGT. V was shortened by 2 bases and J by 2 bases, with 7 bases between the two germline ends. The CDR3 spans 14 residues.